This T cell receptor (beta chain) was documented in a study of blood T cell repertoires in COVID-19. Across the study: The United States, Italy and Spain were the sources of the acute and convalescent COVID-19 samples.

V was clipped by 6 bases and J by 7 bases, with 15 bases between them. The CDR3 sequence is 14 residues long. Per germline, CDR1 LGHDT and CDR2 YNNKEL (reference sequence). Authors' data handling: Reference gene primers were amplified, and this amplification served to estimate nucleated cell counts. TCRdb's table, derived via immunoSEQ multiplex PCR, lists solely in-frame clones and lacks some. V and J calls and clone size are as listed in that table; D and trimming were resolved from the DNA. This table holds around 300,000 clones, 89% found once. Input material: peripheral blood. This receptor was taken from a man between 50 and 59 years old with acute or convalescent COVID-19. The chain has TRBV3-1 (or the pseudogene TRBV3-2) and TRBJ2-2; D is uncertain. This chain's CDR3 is CASSPPSSGGELFF. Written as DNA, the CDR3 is TGTGCCAGCAGTCCCCCATCGTCGGGCGGGGAGCTGTTTTTT.